Each of the 5 T cell receptor beta chains below was sequenced from the same sample in a study of blood T cells in healthy people across ages. Alongside a J-beta primer mix, a sample-barcoded 5' primer served in a second PCR lasting about 7 to 11 cycles. TCRdb reprocessed the 5' RACE reads via MiXCR and lists one record per CDR3 protein. The sample holds about 1.4 million distinct CDR3 sequences; approximately 63% are singletons and the top ten take 6.5% to 8%. Specimen: blood. These receptors were taken from a young man in good health.

This clonotype was recorded only once. This rearrangement joins TRBV10-3 to TRBJ2-7, with TRBD2 matching over 12 bases. Trimming removed 3 bases from V and 1 base from J; junction bases left unmatched: 10. The CDR3 is 18 amino acids. Germline V gene sequence: CDR1 ENHRY, CDR2 SYGVKD. CDR3 DNA sequence: TGTGCCATCAGTGAATCTGGACTAGCGGGGTACCAATCCTACGAGCAGTACTTC. Translating gives CAISESGLAGYQSYEQYF.

The chain joins TRBV11-2 to TRBJ2-2; 8 bases are shared with TRBD2. CDR3 length equals 16 residues. Germline loops: CDR1 SGHAT, CDR2 FQNNGV. With 1 base clipped from V and 4 bases from J, the junction kept 5 bases outside the gene matches. In DNA, the CDR3 is TGTGCCAGCAGCTTAGGAGCGGGGGTTGGCACCGGGGAGCTGTTTTTT. Translated: CASSLGAGVGTGELFF.

The table lists this clonotype with many counts. CDR3 sequence reads: CASSGVAGGIYNEQFF. CDR3 nucleotide sequence: TGCGCCAGCAGCGGGGTCGCGGGAGGGATCTACAATGAGCAGTTCTTC. V gene TRBV5-1 combines with J gene TRBJ2-1; 9 bases agree with TRBD2. Unmatched junction bases numbered 8, after V lost 4 bases and J lost 3 bases. The CDR3 runs 16 residues. Germline V gene sequence: CDR1 SGHRS, CDR2 YFSETQ. Full variable domain (outside the CDR3, taken from reference TRBV5-1 and TRBJ2-1): KAGVTQTPRYLIKTRGQQVTLSCSPISGHRSVSWYQQTPGQGLQFLFEYFSETQRNKGNFPGRFSGRQFSNSRSEMNVSTLELGDSALYLCASSGVAGGIYNEQFFGPGTRLTVL.

This clonotype was counted a few times. The chain has TRBV2 and TRBJ1-1; D remains unclear. This CDR3 is 12 amino acids long. Trimming took off 5 bases at V and 1 base at J, with 5 bases between the two ends. Germline-derived CDR1 and CDR2 are SNHLY and FYNNEI. The CDR3 sequence: CASSQRNTEAFF. The CDR3 nucleotides are TGTGCCAGCAGTCAGAGGAACACTGAAGCTTTCTTT.

The chain links TRBV7-9 to TRBJ1-1, with unresolved D. Looked up from germline, CDR1 is SEHNR and CDR2 is FQNEAQ (reference sequence). Trimming took 4 bases from V and 7 from J, leaving 19 bases between them. CDR3 length: 15 residues. The CDR3 loop is CASSSRSWEDDEAFF. CDR3 sequence (DNA): TGTGCCAGCAGCTCCAGGAGCTGGGAAGATGATGAAGCTTTCTTT. The whole variable domain, filled in from reference TRBV7-9 and TRBJ1-1, reads DTGVSQNPRHKITKRGQNVTFRCDPISEHNRLYWYRQTLGQGPEFLTYFQNEAQLEKSRLLSDRFSAERPKGSFSTLEIQRTEQGDSAMYLCASSSRSWEDDEAFFGQGTRLTVV.